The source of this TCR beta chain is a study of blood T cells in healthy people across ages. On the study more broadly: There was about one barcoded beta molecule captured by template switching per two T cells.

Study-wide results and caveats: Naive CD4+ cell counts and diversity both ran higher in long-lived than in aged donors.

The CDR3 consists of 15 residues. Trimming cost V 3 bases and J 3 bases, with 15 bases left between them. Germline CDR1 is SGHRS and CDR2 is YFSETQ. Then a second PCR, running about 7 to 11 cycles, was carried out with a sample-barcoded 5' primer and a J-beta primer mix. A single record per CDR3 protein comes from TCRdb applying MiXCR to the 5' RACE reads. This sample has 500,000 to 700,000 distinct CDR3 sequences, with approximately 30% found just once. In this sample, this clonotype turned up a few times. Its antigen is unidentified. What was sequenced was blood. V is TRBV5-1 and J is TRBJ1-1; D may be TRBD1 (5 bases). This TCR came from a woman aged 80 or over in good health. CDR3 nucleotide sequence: TGCGCCAGCAGCTCGGGAGGGGTTTTGGACACTGAAGCTTTCTTT. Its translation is CASSSGGVLDTEAFF.